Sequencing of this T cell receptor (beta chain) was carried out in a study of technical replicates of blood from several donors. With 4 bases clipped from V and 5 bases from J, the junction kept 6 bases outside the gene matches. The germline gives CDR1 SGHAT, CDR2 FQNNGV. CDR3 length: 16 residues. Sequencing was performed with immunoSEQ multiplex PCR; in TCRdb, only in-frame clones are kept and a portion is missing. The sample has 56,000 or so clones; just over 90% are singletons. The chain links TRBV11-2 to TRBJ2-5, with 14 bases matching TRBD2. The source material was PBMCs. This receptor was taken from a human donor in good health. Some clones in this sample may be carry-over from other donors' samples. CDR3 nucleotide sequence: TGTGCCAGCAGCTCATGGACTAGCGGGAGGCAGGAGACCCAGTACTTC. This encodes CASSSWTSGRQETQYF. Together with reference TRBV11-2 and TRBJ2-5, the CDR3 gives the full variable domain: EAGVAQSPRYKIIEKRQSVAFWCNPISGHATLYWYQQILGQGPKLLIQFQNNGVVDDSQLPKDRFSAERLKGVDSTLKIQPAKLEDSAVYLCASSSWTSGRQETQYFGPGTRLLVL.